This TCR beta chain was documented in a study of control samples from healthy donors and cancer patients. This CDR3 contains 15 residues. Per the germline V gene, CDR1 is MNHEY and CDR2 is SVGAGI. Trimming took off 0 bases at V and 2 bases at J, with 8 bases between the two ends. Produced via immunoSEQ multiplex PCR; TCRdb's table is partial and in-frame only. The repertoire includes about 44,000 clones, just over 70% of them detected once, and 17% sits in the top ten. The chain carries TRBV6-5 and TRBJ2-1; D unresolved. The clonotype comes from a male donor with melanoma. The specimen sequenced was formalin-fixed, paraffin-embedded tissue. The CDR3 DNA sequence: TGTGCCAGCAGTTACTCGGCCGGCACCTACAATGAGCAGTTCTTC. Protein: CASSYSAGTYNEQFF.